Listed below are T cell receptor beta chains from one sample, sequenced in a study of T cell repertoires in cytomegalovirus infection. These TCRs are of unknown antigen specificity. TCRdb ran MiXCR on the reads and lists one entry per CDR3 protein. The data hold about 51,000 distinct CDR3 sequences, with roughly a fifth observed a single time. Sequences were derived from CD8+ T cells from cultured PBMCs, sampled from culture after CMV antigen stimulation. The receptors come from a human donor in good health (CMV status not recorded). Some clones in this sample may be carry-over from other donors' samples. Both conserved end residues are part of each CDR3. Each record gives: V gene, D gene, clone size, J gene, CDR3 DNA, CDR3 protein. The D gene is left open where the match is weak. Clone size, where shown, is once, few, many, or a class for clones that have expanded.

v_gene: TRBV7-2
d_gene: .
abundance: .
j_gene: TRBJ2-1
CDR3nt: TGTGCCAGCAGAAGGGGGGATCAATCCTACAATGAGCAGTTCTTC
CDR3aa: CASRRGDQSYNEQFF

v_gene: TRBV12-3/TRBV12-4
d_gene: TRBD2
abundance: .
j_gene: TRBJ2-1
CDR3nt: TGTGCCAGCAGTACCTATCTCGGACTCCCGGGGGGGGTCTACAATGAGCAGTTCTTC
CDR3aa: CASSTYLGLPGGVYNEQFF

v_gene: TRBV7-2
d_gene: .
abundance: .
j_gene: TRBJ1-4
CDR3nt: TGTGCCAGCAGCGCTGCAACTAATGAAAAACTGTTTTTT
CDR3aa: CASSAATNEKLFF

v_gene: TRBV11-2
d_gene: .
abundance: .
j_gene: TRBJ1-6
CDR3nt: TGTGCCAGCAGCTCACCAGGAAACTCACCCCTCCACTTT
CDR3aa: CASSSPGNSPLHF

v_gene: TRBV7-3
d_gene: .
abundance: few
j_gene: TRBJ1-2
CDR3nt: TGTGCCAGCAGCACGGACAATGGCTATGGCTACACCTTC
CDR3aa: CASSTDNGYGYTF

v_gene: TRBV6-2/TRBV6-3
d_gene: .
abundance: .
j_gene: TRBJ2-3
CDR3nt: TGTGCCAGCAGTTTCCCGACAGGCCTTGGCGCAGATACGCAGTATTTT
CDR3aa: CASSFPTGLGADTQYF

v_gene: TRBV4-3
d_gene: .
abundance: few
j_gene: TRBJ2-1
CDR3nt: TGCGCCAGCAGCCAAGATCCACCAGGGAGCCGAAGCTCCTACAATGAGCAGTTCTTC
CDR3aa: CASSQDPPGSRSSYNEQFF

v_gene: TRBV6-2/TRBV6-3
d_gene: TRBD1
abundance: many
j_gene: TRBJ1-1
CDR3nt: TGTGCCAGCAGCCCCGGGGACAGCTATGAAGCTTTCTTT
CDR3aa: CASSPGDSYEAFF

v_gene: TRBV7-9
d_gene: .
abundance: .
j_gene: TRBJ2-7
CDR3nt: TGTGCCAGCAGCTTCGATGATAGGGGCTACGAGCAGTACTTC
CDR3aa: CASSFDDRGYEQYF

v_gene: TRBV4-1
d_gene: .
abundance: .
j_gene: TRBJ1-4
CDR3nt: TGCGCCAGCAGCCAAGCGGGTTTGGCTAATGAAAAACTGTTTTTT
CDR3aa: CASSQAGLANEKLFF

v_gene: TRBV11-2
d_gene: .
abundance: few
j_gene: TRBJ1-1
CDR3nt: TGTGCCAGCAGCTTCATCATAGGAGACACTGAAGCTTTCTTT
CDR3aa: CASSFIIGDTEAFF

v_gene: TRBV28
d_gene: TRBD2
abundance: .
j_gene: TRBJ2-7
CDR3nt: TGTGCCAGCAGTTTATGGGGACTAGTCATGAACTTC
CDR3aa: CASSLWGLVMNF

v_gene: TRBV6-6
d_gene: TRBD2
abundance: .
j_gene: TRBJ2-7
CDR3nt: TGTGCCAGCAGATTTAGCGGGAGGGCCAGTATCGACGAGCAGTACTTC
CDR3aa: CASRFSGRASIDEQYF

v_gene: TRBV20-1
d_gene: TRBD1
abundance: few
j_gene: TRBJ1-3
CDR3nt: TGCAGTACGGCCCCAACAGGGGCCGGAAACACCATATATTTT
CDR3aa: CSTAPTGAGNTIYF

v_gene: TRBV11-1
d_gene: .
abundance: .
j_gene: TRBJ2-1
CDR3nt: TGTGCCAGCAGCTTACTAGCAGAGCACAATGAGCAGTTCTTC
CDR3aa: CASSLLAEHNEQFF

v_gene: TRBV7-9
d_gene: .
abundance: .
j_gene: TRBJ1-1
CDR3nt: TGTGCCAGCAGCTTAGCGGCAGCCGCCGGGGTAGGCACTGAAGCTTTCTTT
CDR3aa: CASSLAAAAGVGTEAFF

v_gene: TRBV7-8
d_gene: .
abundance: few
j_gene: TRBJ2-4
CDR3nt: TGTGCCAGCAGCCCCACCCGGCTAGGCAAAAACATTCAGTACTTC
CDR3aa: CASSPTRLGKNIQYF

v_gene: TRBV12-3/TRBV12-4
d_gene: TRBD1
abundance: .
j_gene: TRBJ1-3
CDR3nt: TGTGCCAGCAGTCCAATCGCCGGGACAGCCTCTGGAAACACCATATATTTT
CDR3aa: CASSPIAGTASGNTIYF

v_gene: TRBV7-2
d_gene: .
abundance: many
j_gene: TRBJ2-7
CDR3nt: TGTGCCAGCAGTTTGCAGGGCTACGAGCAGTACTTC
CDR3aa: CASSLQGYEQYF

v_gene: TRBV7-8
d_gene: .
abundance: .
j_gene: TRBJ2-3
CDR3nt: TGTGCCAGCAGCTCTGGCGGTACGCAGTATTTT
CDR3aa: CASSSGGTQYF

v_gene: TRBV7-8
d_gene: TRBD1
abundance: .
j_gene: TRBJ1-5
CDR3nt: TGTGCCAGCAGCTTAGCGGGCAAAGGGGGCGCGGGTCAGCCCCAGCATTTT
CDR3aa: CASSLAGKGGAGQPQHF

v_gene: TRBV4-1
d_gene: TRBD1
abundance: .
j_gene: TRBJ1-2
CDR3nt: TGCGCCAGCAGCCCGGGACAGGGAGGCGAGTATGGCTACACCTTC
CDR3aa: CASSPGQGGEYGYTF

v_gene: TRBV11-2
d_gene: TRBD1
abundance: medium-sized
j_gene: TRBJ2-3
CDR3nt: TGTGCCAGCAGCCTTCGACAGGGGGGAAGAGATACGCAGTATTTT
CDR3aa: CASSLRQGGRDTQYF

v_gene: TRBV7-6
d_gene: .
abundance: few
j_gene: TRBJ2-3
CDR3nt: TGTGCCAGCAGCTTAGAAGTGATTCGCACAGATACGCAGTATTTT
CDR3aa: CASSLEVIRTDTQYF

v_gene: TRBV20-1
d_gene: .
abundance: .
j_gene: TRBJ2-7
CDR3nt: TGCAGTGCTAGTACTAGCCGGGGGAAGGTCTACGAGCAGTACTTC
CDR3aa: CSASTSRGKVYEQYF

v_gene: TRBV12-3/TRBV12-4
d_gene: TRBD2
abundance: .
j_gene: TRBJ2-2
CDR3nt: TGTGCCAGCAGTTTATCTAGCGGGAGACCCTCGAACACCGGGGAGCTGTTTTTT
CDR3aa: CASSLSSGRPSNTGELFF

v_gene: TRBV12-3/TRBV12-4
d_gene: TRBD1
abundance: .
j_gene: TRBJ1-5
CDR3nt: TGTGCCAGCAGTTCCGGGACAGGGAATCAGCCCCAGCATTTT
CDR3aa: CASSSGTGNQPQHF

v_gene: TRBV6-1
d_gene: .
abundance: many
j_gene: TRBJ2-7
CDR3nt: TGTGCCAGCAGTCCCGGGACGGGACCCTACGAGCAGTACTTC
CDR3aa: CASSPGTGPYEQYF

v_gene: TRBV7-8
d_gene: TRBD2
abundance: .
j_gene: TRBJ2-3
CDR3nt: TGTGCCAGCAGCTTCCCAGCGGGGGGCGGCGAGGGCCCAGATACGCAGTATTTT
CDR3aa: CASSFPAGGGEGPDTQYF

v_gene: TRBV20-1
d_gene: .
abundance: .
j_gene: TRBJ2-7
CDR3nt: TGCAGTGCTAGAGTGGGGTACGAGCAGTACTTC
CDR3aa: CSARVGYEQYF

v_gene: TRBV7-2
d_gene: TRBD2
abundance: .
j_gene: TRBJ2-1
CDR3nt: TGTGCCAGCAGCTTAGCGGGGACTAGCGGGGGGTTCCGCGTGGGCAATGAGCAGTTCTTC
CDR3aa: CASSLAGTSGGFRVGNEQFF

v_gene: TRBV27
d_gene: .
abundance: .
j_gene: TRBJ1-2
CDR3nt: TGTGCCAGCAGTTTATCGGCGGGGAACTATGGCTACACCTTC
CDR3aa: CASSLSAGNYGYTF

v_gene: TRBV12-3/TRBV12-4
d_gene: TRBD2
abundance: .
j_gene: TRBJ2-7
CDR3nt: TGTGCCAGCAGTTTAAGGCGGGGAGGGTACGAGCAGTACTTC
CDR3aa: CASSLRRGGYEQYF

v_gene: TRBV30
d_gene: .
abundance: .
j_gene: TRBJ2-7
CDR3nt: TGTGCCTGGAAGGCAGGGACCTCCTACGAGCAGTACTTC
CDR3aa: CAWKAGTSYEQYF

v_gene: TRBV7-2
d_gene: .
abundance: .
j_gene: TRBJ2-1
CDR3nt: TGTGCCAGCAGCTTACTGGCGCGTGGGGTCAATGAGCAGTTCTTC
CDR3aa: CASSLLARGVNEQFF

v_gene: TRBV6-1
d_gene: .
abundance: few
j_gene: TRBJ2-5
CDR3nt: TGTGCCAGCAGTGGACCAGGGGTTCGAGAGACCCAGTACTTC
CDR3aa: CASSGPGVRETQYF

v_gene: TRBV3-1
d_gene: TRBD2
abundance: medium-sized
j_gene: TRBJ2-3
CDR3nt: TGTGCCAGCAGCACCCGGACTAGCGGCACAGATACGCAGTATTTT
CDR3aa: CASSTRTSGTDTQYF

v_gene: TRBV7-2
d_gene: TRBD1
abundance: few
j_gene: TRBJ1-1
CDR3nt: TGTGCCAGCAGCTTAGGGTCCGACAGGGAAGGGGCTTTCTTT
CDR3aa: CASSLGSDREGAFF

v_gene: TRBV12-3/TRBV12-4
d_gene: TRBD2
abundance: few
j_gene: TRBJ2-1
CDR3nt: TGTGCCAGCAGAGCTAGCGGGAGTGATGAGCAGTTCTTC
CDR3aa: CASRASGSDEQFF

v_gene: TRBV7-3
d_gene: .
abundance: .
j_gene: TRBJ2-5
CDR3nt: TGTGCCAGCAGCTTAACAGGACTCCAAGAGACCCGGTACTTC
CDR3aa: CASSLTGLQETRYF

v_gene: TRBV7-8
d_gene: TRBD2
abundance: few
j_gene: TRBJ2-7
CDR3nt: TGTGCCAGCAGCTTAGCTCTTACTAGCGGCTACGAGCAGTACTTC
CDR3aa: CASSLALTSGYEQYF

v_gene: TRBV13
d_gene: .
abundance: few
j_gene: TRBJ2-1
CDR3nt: TGTGCCAGCAGCTTAACCCGGGGATCGAGGGAGCAGTTCTTC
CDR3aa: CASSLTRGSREQFF

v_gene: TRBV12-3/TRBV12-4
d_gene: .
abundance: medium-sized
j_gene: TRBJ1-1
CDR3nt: TGTGCCAGCAGCCCCGGTGAGGGCAGGGACACTGAAGCTTTCTTT
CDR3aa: CASSPGEGRDTEAFF

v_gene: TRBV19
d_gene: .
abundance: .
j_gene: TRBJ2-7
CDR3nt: TGTGCCAGTAGTATGGGGACAAAATACGAGCAGTACTTC
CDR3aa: CASSMGTKYEQYF

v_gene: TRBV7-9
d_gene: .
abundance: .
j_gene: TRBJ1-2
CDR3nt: TGTGCCAGCAGCTTATTAGGGCAGGGTGGCGGCTACACCTTC
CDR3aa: CASSLLGQGGGYTF

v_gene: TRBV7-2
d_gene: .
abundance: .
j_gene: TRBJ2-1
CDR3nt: TGTGCCAGCAGCTTACTTGCGCAGCGGTTGGATTTGAATGAGCAGTTCTTC
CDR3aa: CASSLLAQRLDLNEQFF

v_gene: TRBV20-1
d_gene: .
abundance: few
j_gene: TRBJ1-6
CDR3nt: TGCAGTGCTAGAGATGTGGACTCCTATAATTCACCCCTCCACTTT
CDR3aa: CSARDVDSYNSPLHF

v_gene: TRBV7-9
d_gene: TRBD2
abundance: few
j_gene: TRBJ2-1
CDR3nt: TGTGCCAGCAGCCCAGTGCGACTAGCGGGGGGAGGAAATGAGCAGTTCTTC
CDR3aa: CASSPVRLAGGGNEQFF

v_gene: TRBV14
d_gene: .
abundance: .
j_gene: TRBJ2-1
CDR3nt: TGTGCCAGCAGCCAAGTCCGCGGGCTGGGCGGGGAGCAGTTCTTC
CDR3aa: CASSQVRGLGGEQFF